These 26 T cell receptor beta chains were sequenced from one sample in a study of HIV-infected patients and healthy controls. All unsorted peripheral T cells were captured because whole blood was used without fractionation. Reverse transcription used roughly 450 ng RNA and constant-region primers for alpha and beta. Separate chain-specific third strand synthesis with multiplexing indices produced the alpha and beta libraries. TCRdb re-called the 5' RACE reads with MiXCR, one entry per CDR3 protein. The sample shows about 18,000 distinct CDR3 sequences, approximately 9.1% of them seen only once. The source material was blood. Receptor source: an adult in good health.

This clonotype came up many times. The J gene is TRBJ2-3, the V gene TRBV4-1, with D tentatively TRBD1 or TRBD2 (5 bases each). The CDR3 length is 15 residues. The germline gives CDR1 MGHRA, CDR2 YSYEKL. Trimming pared 2 bases from V and 4 bases from J, leaving 13 bases between. The CDR3 is CASSQPGKGPDTQYF. The CDR3 DNA reads as TGCGCCAGCAGCCAACCGGGAAAGGGACCAGATACGCAGTATTTT.

The chain carries TRBV27 and TRBJ2-1; the D is unclear. The CDR3 runs to 13 residues. Trimming stripped 5 bases from V and 7 bases from J, with 12 bases between. Germline V lookup: CDR1 MNHEY, CDR2 SMNVEV (reference sequence). CDR3 nucleotides: TGTGCCAGCAGTGCTCCAGGCATTAATGAGCAGTTCTTC. It codes for CASSAPGINEQFF.

The gene calls are TRBV19 and TRBJ2-7, with 7 nucleotides matching TRBD1. CDR1 and CDR2 from the germline V gene are LNHDA and SQIVND (reference sequence). V shed 5 bases, J shed 10 bases, and the junction held 8 bases outside the gene matches. This CDR3 spans 12 amino acids. CDR3: CASSARDSHQYF. The CDR3 DNA reads TGTGCCAGTAGTGCTAGGGACAGCCACCAGTACTTC.

This clonotype was observed many times. The J gene is TRBJ2-1, the V gene TRBV20-1; 11 nucleotides line up with TRBD2. V gave up 3 bases and J gave up 4 bases; unmatched junction bases: 8. CDR3 length equals 16 residues. The V gene's germline CDR1 is DFQATT and CDR2 SNEGSKA (reference sequence). The CDR3 DNA reads TGCAGTGCTAGTGGACTAGCGGGCGATTCATACAATGAGCAGTTCTTC. Protein sequence: CSASGLAGDSYNEQFF.

This clonotype has a count of ten or more. The CDR3 DNA sequence: TGCAGTGCTAGCTTGGCAGGGGGAGCCTACGAGCAGTACTTC. It translates to CSASLAGGAYEQYF. The J gene is TRBJ2-7, the V gene TRBV20-1, with 7 bases identical to TRBD1. The CDR3 is made up of 14 amino acids. V shed 3 bases and J 2 bases; nucleotides not matched to a gene: 7. CDR1 and CDR2 from the germline V gene are DFQATT and SNEGSKA (reference sequence).

The J gene is TRBJ1-5, the V gene TRBV18; D is possibly TRBD1 (5 bases). CDR3 length equals 16 residues. Germline values: CDR1 KGHSH, CDR2 LQKENI. V lost 2 bases, J lost 0 bases, and 11 bases lay in between. This CDR3 is CASSPRPGNSNQPQHF. In nucleotides, the CDR3 is TGTGCCAGCTCACCAAGGCCAGGGAATAGCAATCAGCCCCAGCATTTT.

This clonotype was seen at least ten times. This chain links TRBV12-3 or TRBV12-4 with TRBJ2-7; 7 bases fit TRBD1. V lost 4 bases to trimming and J lost 2 bases; unmatched junction nucleotides: 5. The CDR3 sequence is 14 residues long. The CDR3 DNA is TGTGCCAGCAGTTCCCTGGACAGGACCTACGAGCAGTACTTC. This gives the protein CASSSLDRTYEQYF.

By share, this clonotype ranks as medium-sized. The chain links TRBV5-1 to TRBJ2-1; D perhaps matches TRBD2 (5 bases). Per germline, CDR1 SGHRS and CDR2 YFSETQ. V was shortened by 4 bases and J by 1 base, with 21 bases between the two germline ends. There are 18 residues in the CDR3. CDR3 nucleotide sequence: TGCGCCAGCAGCCCTTCTCGTGGGAGCATTTTGTCCTACAATGAGCAGTTCTTC. Translated, it gives CASSPSRGSILSYNEQFF.

In its sample, this clonotype was seen many times. The V gene is TRBV6-5, the J gene TRBJ2-2; a possible D gene is TRBD1 (5 bases). The CDR3 contains 17 residues. With 2 bases removed from V and 3 bases from J, the gap between germline ends came to 16 bases. Germline-derived CDR1 and CDR2 are MNHEY and SVGAGI. The CDR3 bases are TGTGCCAGCAGTTACGAAACGTCCAGGGATTACACCGGGGAGCTGTTTTTT. Its protein product is CASSYETSRDYTGELFF.

In this sample, this clonotype turned up many times. The chain couples TRBV12-3 or TRBV12-4 to TRBJ1-2; no clear D. Trimming left V 7 bases short and J 5 bases short, with 20 bases between. This CDR3 has 15 residues. The CDR3, as DNA: TGTGCCAGCACCACCGCCTGGACGGAGACTTATGGCTACACCTTC. It yields the protein CASTTAWTETYGYTF.

This clonotype was detected ten times or more. The CDR3 DNA reads as TGCGCCAGCAGCCAAGAAAGGGGACTAGCGGGACCCGAGCAGTACTTC. It specifies CASSQERGLAGPEQYF. The chain joins TRBV4-1 to TRBJ2-7; 13 bases match TRBD2. The J segment lost 6 bases and the V segment lost 0 bases, leaving 5 bases of the junction unmatched. The germline V gene has CDR1 MGHRA and CDR2 YSYEKL. The CDR3 has 16 residues.

On this clonotype: Since a much larger clone is just one base distant, this may be a read error. The chain employs TRBV13 and TRBJ2-1; 9 nucleotides line up with TRBD1. J lost 6 bases, V lost 5 bases, and 8 bases had no gene match. Looked up from germline, CDR1 is PRHDT and CDR2 is FYEKMQ (reference sequence). The CDR3 is made up of 15 amino acids. DNA for the CDR3: TGTGCCAGCAGCCGTTCCGGGACAGGGTGCAATGAGCAGTTCTTC. It yields the protein CASSRSGTGCNEQFF.

The gene calls are TRBV29-1 and TRBJ2-5, with TRBD2 matching over 11 bases. The CDR3 contains 15 residues. Germline lookup yields CDR1 SQVTM and CDR2 ANQGSEA. With V trimmed by 5 bases and J by 3 bases, 8 bases remained unmatched. CDR3 coding DNA: TGCAGCGTTCGGAATAGCGGGAGGGCAGAAGAGACCCAGTACTTC. Translation gives CSVRNSGRAEETQYF.

This clonotype was found many times. The chain has TRBV6-1 and TRBJ2-3, with D hard to call. The CDR3 runs to 13 residues. In germline, CDR1 is MNHNS, CDR2 SASEGT. V was shortened by 6 bases and J by 0 bases, with 7 bases between the two germline ends. CDR3 nucleotide sequence: TGTGCCAGCAGGGTCCTTAGCACAGATACGCAGTATTTT. Its protein is CASRVLSTDTQYF.

By sample fraction, this clonotype is medium-sized. The chain employs TRBV5-1 and TRBJ2-3; maybe TRBD2 (6 bases). The CDR3 is 15 residues long. Between the trimmed V and J ends, which lost 4 bases and 0 bases, there was a span of 12 bases. CDR1 is SGHRS and CDR2 is YFSETQ in the germline V gene. CDR3 in amino acids: CASSPGLSSTDTQYF. The CDR3 bases are TGCGCCAGCAGCCCGGGACTGTCTAGCACAGATACGCAGTATTTT.

The chain combines TRBV29-1 with TRBJ1-3, with no clear D. Germline V gene data show CDR1 as SQVTM and CDR2 as ANQGSEA. The V end lost 3 bases, the J end lost 0 bases, and 9 bases lay between the germline ends. This CDR3 is 14 amino acids long. The CDR3 here is CSVDPTDSGNTIYF. The CDR3 DNA follows: TGCAGCGTTGATCCGACTGACTCTGGAAACACCATATATTTT.

This clonotype is labeled medium-sized. The chain employs TRBV4-1 and TRBJ2-1; D remains unclear. Germline V gene data show CDR1 as MGHRA and CDR2 as YSYEKL. V shed 8 bases and J shed 2 bases, with 13 bases lying between them. The CDR3 length is 14 residues. DNA of the CDR3: TGCGCCAGCGGTACGGGTAGAGCCTACAATGAGCAGTTCTTC. It specifies CASGTGRAYNEQFF.

This clonotype was counted at least ten times. The rearrangement uses TRBV25-1 and TRBJ2-3; 8 bases fit TRBD2. Germline trimming cut 4 bases from V and 6 bases from J; bases unmatched to any gene: 15. Germline V gene sequence: CDR1 MGHDK, CDR2 SYGVNS. This CDR3 is built from 17 residues. CDR3: CASSGRGSGSILDTQYF. As DNA, the CDR3 is TGTGCCAGCAGTGGGAGAGGAAGCGGGAGTATTCTTGATACGCAGTATTTT.

This clonotype was seen ten or more times. The chain is built from TRBV3-1 and TRBJ2-2, with 10 nucleotides matching TRBD2. This CDR3 has 15 residues. The germline CDR1 and CDR2 sequences are LGHDT and YNNKEL (reference sequence). The trim removed 1 base at V and 7 bases at J, leaving 3 bases unmatched. CDR3: CASSQAGLADGELFF. The CDR3 DNA reads as TGTGCCAGCAGCCAAGCAGGACTAGCGGACGGGGAGCTGTTTTTT.

The sample holds many counts of this clonotype. This chain links TRBV28 with TRBJ2-7, with D perhaps matching TRBD1 or TRBD2 (5 bases each). Germline V gene sequence: CDR1 MDHEN, CDR2 SYDVKM. Trimming cost V 6 bases and J 7 bases, with 13 bases left between them. This CDR3 has 12 amino acids. CDR3: CASSLVEGEQYF. Here the CDR3 DNA reads TGTGCCAGCAGCTTAGTCGAGGGGGAGCAGTACTTC.

This clonotype was recorded many times. CDR3 sequence (DNA): TGTGCCAGCAGCTTGAATCTGGATACGCAGTATTTT. Amino acids: CASSLNLDTQYF. The chain links TRBV5-5 to TRBJ2-3, with D hard to call. Trimming removed 1 base at V and 6 bases at J, with 6 bases between. Per the germline V gene, CDR1 is SGHKS and CDR2 is YYEKEE (reference sequence). This CDR3 region has 12 residues.

The table lists this clonotype with many counts. The rearrangement links TRBV27 to TRBJ2-1; 10 bases map to TRBD2. V lost 4 bases to trimming and J lost 10 bases; unmatched junction nucleotides: 4. This CDR3 spans 13 amino acids. Germline V gene lookup returns CDR1 MNHEY and CDR2 SMNVEV (reference sequence). The CDR3 nucleotides are TGTGCCAGCAGTTCGCTAGCGGGAGACGAGCAGTTCTTC. It codes for CASSSLAGDEQFF.

In this sample, this clonotype turned up many times. V is TRBV3-1 and J is TRBJ2-1; unclear D gene. V was trimmed by 0 bases and J by 8 bases, leaving 17 bases between them. This CDR3 contains 16 residues. The germline CDR1 and CDR2 sequences are LGHDT and YNNKEL (reference sequence). The CDR3: CASSQERLPITDEQFF. The DNA of the CDR3 is TGTGCCAGCAGCCAAGAGCGACTTCCGATTACCGATGAGCAGTTCTTC.

This clonotype showed up just a few times. The rearrangement joins TRBV2 to TRBJ2-6; D unclear. The germline CDR1 and CDR2 sequences are SNHLY and FYNNEI. V lost 4 bases and J 0 bases, leaving 7 bases between the germline ends. This CDR3 is built from 15 residues. CDR3 in amino acids: CASSGYYSGANVLTF. CDR3 coding DNA: TGTGCCAGCAGTGGGTATTACTCTGGGGCCAACGTCCTGACTTTC.

This clonotype appeared many times. V gene TRBV20-1 combines with J gene TRBJ2-2; D unresolved. CDR3 size: 11 residues. In germline, CDR1 is DFQATT, CDR2 SNEGSKA (reference sequence). V was cut by 1 base and J by 4 bases, with 1 base left in between. The CDR3 coding sequence is TGCAGTGCTAGAGTCACCGGGGAGCTGTTTTTT. Protein: CSARVTGELFF.

This clonotype was counted at least ten times. The genes are TRBV20-1 and TRBJ2-3; a weak D match, TRBD2 (6 bases). The V and J ends lost 5 bases and 5 bases respectively, with 20 bases between them. Germline CDR1 reads DFQATT; CDR2 reads SNEGSKA (reference sequence). This CDR3 is built from 15 residues. CDR3 amino acids: CSAGSKRESVDTQYF. CDR3 bases: TGCAGTGCTGGATCTAAACGGGAGTCTGTAGATACGCAGTATTTT.